The present T cell receptor beta chain was sequenced within a study of blood T cell repertoires in COVID-19. On the study more broadly: The cDNA or gDNA used as material had been derived from T cells, B-cell-depleted T cells, or PBMCs.

Libraries were prepared by immunoSEQ multiplex PCR; TCRdb keeps only in-frame clonotypes and omits some of them. In the table there are tens of thousands of clones, 85% of which are singletons. This clone was detected a few times. Deletions cut 8 bases from V and 6 bases from J, with 11 bases between. CDR1 and CDR2 from the germline V gene are MDHEN and SYDVKM. This CDR3 is built from 12 residues. This sequence joins TRBV28 and TRBJ1-5; D remains unclear. This TCR was sampled from a man aged 45-60 years with active COVID-19. Material for sequencing was peripheral blood. CDR3 residues: CASQGGSQPQHF. For the CDR3, the DNA is TGTGCCAGCCAAGGTGGGAGTCAGCCCCAGCATTTT. Variable domain in full (rest from reference TRBV28 and TRBJ1-5): DVKVTQSSRYLVKRTGEKVFLECVQDMDHENMFWYRQDPGLGLRLIYFSYDVKMKEKGDIPEGYSVSREKKERFSLILESASTNQTSMYLCASQGGSQPQHFGDGTRLSIL.